By its share, the clone carrying this TCR beta chain is medium-sized. The antigen is not known. Germline V lookup: CDR1 SGDLS, CDR2 YYNGEE. CDR3 size: 15 residues. The V end was cut by 4 bases, the J end by 5 bases, with 15 bases between. The sample belongs to a study of OX40 agonist ivuxolimab in advanced cancers. Study-level information: The mean age was 60 years, ranging from roughly 23 to 79, with around four fifths of participants male. Three patients, one with hepatocellular carcinoma and two with cutaneous melanoma, responded partially.

Study-wide results and caveats: By week 6 at 0.1 to 3.0 mg/kg, blood CD4+ and CD8+ T cells had expanded clonally. Fewer expanded clones were found on average in CD4+ than in CD8+ T cells.

Sequencing was performed with immunoSEQ multiplex PCR; in TCRdb, only in-frame clones are kept and a portion is missing. The table has about 19,000 clones, about 83% seen once. The clonotype originates from an adult with an advanced solid tumor such as melanoma, head and neck, liver or kidney cancer. The J gene is TRBJ2-2, the V gene TRBV9; D is ambiguous. Sequenced here: CD4+ or CD8+ T cells sorted from blood, sampled in a trial of the OX40 agonist ivuxolimab. Written as DNA, the CDR3 is TGTGCCAGCAGCCCCTACTCCCGGAGTACCGGGGAGCTGTTTTTT. Amino acids: CASSPYSRSTGELFF. The entire variable domain, with the rest obtained from reference TRBV9 and TRBJ2-2, is as follows: DSGVTQTPKHLITATGQRVTLRCSPRSGDLSVYWYQQSLDQGLQFLIQYYNGEERAKGNILERFSAQQFPDLHSELNLSSLELGDSALYFCASSPYSRSTGELFFGEGSRLTVL.